Listed below are T cell receptor beta chains from one sample, sequenced in a study of cytomegalovirus exposure and HLA in healthy donors. The repertoire was sequenced with immunoSEQ multiplex PCR; TCRdb's copy has only in-frame clones and lacks some. The sample holds tens of thousands of clones, roughly 90% seen once. The sequencing sample was made of PBMCs. These receptors all come from a man between 18 and 35 years old in good health and CMV-seronegative. Each CDR3 is given with its conserved first and last residue. D genes are given only for firm matches. Size is stated for part of the rows, as once, few or many counts, or as a class when the clone is expanded.

clone_size | j_call | v_call | d_call | cdr3_aa | cdr3_nt
- | TRBJ2-7 | TRBV9 | - | CASSVADRGEQYF | TGTGCCAGCAGCGTAGCGGATAGAGGCGAGCAGTACTTC
- | TRBJ2-7 | TRBV4-2 | - | CASSQEGGSELGQYF | TGTGCCAGCAGCCAAGAGGGGGGTTCGGAGTTGGGGCAGTACTTC
- | TRBJ2-2 | TRBV2 | TRBD2 | CASSEMAGGNTGELFF | TGTGCCAGCAGTGAAATGGCGGGGGGGAACACCGGGGAGCTGTTTTTT
- | TRBJ2-7 | TRBV11-2 | TRBD1 | CASSVQLGQGREQYF | TGTGCCAGCAGCGTGCAACTGGGACAGGGACGCGAGCAGTACTTC
- | TRBJ2-1 | TRBV18 | TRBD2 | CASSPSFTSGSLGWNEQFF | TGTGCCAGCTCACCATCCTTCACTAGCGGGAGTTTAGGGTGGAATGAGCAGTTCTTC
- | TRBJ2-7 | TRBV7-9 | - | CASSLASRLDEQYF | TGTGCCAGCAGCTTAGCCTCGAGATTAGACGAGCAGTACTTC
- | TRBJ2-3 | TRBV20-1 | - | CSAPSTDTQYF | TGCAGTGCCCCGAGCACAGATACGCAGTATTTT
- | TRBJ2-1 | TRBV4-1 | TRBD2 | CASSFGTSGIDEQFF | TGCGCCAGCAGCTTCGGGACTAGCGGGATCGATGAGCAGTTCTTC
- | TRBJ2-7 | TRBV19 | TRBD1 | CASSFATGLYEQYF | TGTGCCAGTAGTTTCGCGACAGGGCTGTACGAGCAGTACTTC
- | TRBJ2-1 | TRBV5-5 | - | CASSFRTENNEQFF | TGTGCCAGCAGCTTTCGGACAGAGAACAATGAGCAGTTCTTC
- | TRBJ1-2 | TRBV7-9 | TRBD1 | CASSSRDRSIYGYTF | TGTGCCAGCAGCTCGAGGGACAGGTCGATCTATGGCTACACCTTC
- | TRBJ2-7 | TRBV7-2 | - | CASSPSHTGTEQYF | TGTGCCAGCAGCCCGTCCCATACGGGAACCGAGCAGTACTTC
- | TRBJ1-3 | TRBV6-1 | TRBD1 | CASSETGADSGNTIYF | TGTGCCAGCAGTGAAACAGGGGCTGACTCTGGAAACACCATATATTTT
- | TRBJ2-7 | TRBV7-2 | TRBD2 | CASSLQSSGYEQYF | TGTGCCAGCAGCTTACAATCTAGCGGCTACGAGCAGTACTTC
- | TRBJ2-7 | TRBV6-5 | - | CASRRAGTYEQYF | TGTGCCAGCAGGCGGGCGGGGACCTACGAGCAGTACTTC
- | TRBJ2-1 | TRBV6-5 | TRBD2 | CASSSPSGIYNEQFF | TGTGCCAGCAGTTCCCCTAGCGGGATCTACAATGAGCAGTTCTTC
- | TRBJ2-1 | TRBV28 | - | CASSSLTGTIQYNEQFF | TGTGCCAGCAGTTCATTAACCGGGACAATACAGTACAATGAGCAGTTCTTC
- | TRBJ1-6 | TRBV19 | - | CASSRGPDNSPLHF | TGTGCCAGTAGCAGAGGGCCCGATAATTCACCCCTCCACTTT
once | TRBJ2-3 | TRBV7-3 | TRBD2 | CASNILTSGADTQYF | TGTGCCAGCAACATTCTTACTAGCGGAGCAGATACGCAGTATTTT
- | TRBJ2-4 | TRBV19 | TRBD1 | CASSIKDREDEAKNIQYF | TGTGCCAGTAGTATAAAGGACAGGGAGGACGAGGCCAAAAACATTCAGTACTTC
- | TRBJ2-5 | TRBV7-8 | - | CASSSSPGTQYF | TGTGCCAGCAGCTCCTCTCCCGGGACTCAGTACTTC
- | TRBJ1-5 | TRBV19 | TRBD1 | CASSGDRAQPQHF | TGTGCCAGTAGTGGAGACAGGGCCCAGCCCCAGCATTTT
- | TRBJ2-5 | TRBV5-8 | TRBD1 | CASSLRQGYQETQYF | TGTGCCAGCAGCTTACGACAGGGGTACCAAGAGACCCAGTACTTC
- | TRBJ2-7 | TRBV27 | - | CASSYDSASSYEQYF | TGTGCCAGCAGTTATGACAGTGCGAGCTCCTACGAGCAGTACTTC
- | TRBJ1-4 | TRBV5-1 | TRBD1 | CASSLGTGKNEKLFF | TGCGCCAGCAGCTTGGGGACAGGAAAGAATGAAAAACTGTTTTTT